A selection of T cell receptor beta chains follows, all from one sample in a study of PD-1 blockade in classical Hodgkin lymphoma. The assay was immunoSEQ multiplex PCR, and TCRdb's table has in-frame clones only and misses some. The sample contains about 61,000 clones, roughly 87% of which appear only once. Sequencing used peripheral blood mononuclear cells (PBMCs), obtained before the fourth cycle of nivolumab. The receptors stem from a human donor with classical Hodgkin lymphoma. Each CDR3 is given with its conserved first and last residue. D genes are given only for firm matches. Size is omitted from some rows. Given values are once, few, many or a class for expanded clones.

NA,TRBV19,TRBJ1-2,TRBD1,CASSPLLGGTGNGYTF,TGTGCCAGTAGTCCCCTACTAGGGGGGACAGGGAACGGCTACACCTTC
NA,TRBV9,TRBJ1-5,NA,CASSVGGHHQPQHF,TGTGCCAGCAGCGTAGGGGGACACCATCAGCCCCAGCATTTT
NA,TRBV7-9,TRBJ1-3,NA,CASSRGQTTGNTIYF,TGTGCCAGCAGCCGCGGACAGACGACTGGAAACACCATATATTTT
NA,TRBV5-1,TRBJ2-7,NA,CASSPLGGYEQYF,TGCGCCAGCAGCCCCCTCGGGGGCTACGAGCAGTACTTC
NA,TRBV5-1,TRBJ2-7,NA,CASSLMDGPYEQYF,TGCGCCAGCAGCCTCATGGACGGTCCCTACGAGCAGTACTTC
NA,TRBV10-1,TRBJ1-2,TRBD1,CASSETGAGYTF,TGCGCCAGCAGTGAAACAGGGGCCGGCTACACCTTC
few,TRBV6-6,TRBJ1-4,NA,CATSGDSNEKLFF,TGTGCCACCTCCGGCGACAGTAATGAAAAACTGTTTTTT
NA,TRBV30,TRBJ2-2,NA,CAWSTRPSGELFF,TGTGCCTGGAGTACTAGACCTTCCGGGGAGCTGTTTTTT
few,TRBV11-2,TRBJ2-2,NA,CASSLVLGGTGELFF,TGTGCCAGCAGCTTAGTTTTGGGGGGTACCGGGGAGCTGTTTTTT
few,TRBV5-1,TRBJ1-2,NA,CASSAAGTLGYTF,TGCGCCAGCAGCGCTGCGGGGACACTTGGCTACACCTTC
NA,TRBV7-9,TRBJ2-7,TRBD1,CASSLAGTGGASEQYF,TGTGCCAGCAGCTTAGCCGGGACAGGGGGCGCTTCCGAGCAGTACTTC
NA,TRBV25-1,TRBJ1-2,NA,CASSEYGEGRDGYTF,TGTGCCAGCAGTGAATATGGGGAGGGACGGGATGGCTACACCTTC